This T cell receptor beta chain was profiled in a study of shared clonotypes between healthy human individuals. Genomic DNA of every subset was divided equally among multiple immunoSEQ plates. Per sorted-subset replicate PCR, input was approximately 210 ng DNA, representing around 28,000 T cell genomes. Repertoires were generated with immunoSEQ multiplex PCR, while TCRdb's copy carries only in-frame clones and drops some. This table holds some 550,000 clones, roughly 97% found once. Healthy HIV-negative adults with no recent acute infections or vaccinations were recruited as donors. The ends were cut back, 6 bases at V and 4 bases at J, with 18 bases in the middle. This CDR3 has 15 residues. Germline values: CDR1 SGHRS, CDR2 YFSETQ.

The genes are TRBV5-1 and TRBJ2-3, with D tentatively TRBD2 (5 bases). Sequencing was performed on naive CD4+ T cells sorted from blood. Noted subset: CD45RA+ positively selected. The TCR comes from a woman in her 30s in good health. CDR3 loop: CASKQLGSGSDTQYF. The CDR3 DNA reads TGCGCCAGCAAGCAACTAGGGTCGGGGTCAGATACGCAGTATTTT. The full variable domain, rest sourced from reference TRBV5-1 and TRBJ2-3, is KAGVTQTPRYLIKTRGQQVTLSCSPISGHRSVSWYQQTPGQGLQFLFEYFSETQRNKGNFPGRFSGRQFSNSRSEMNVSTLELGDSALYLCASKQLGSGSDTQYFGPGTRLTVL.